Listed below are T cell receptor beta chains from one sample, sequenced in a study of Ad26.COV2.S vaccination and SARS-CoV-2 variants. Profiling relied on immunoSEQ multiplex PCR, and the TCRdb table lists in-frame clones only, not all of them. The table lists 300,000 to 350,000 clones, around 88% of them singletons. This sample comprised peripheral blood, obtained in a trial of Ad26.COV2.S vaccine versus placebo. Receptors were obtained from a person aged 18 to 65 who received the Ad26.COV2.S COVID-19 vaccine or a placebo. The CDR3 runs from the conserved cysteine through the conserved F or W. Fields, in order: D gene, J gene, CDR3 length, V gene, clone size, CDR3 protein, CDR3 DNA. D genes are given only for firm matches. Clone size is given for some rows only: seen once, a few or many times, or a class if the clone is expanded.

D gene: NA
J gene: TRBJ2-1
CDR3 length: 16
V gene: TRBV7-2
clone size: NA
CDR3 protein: CASSLRKTAPYNEQFF
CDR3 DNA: TGTGCCAGCAGCCTCCGAAAGACAGCTCCCTACAATGAGCAGTTCTTC

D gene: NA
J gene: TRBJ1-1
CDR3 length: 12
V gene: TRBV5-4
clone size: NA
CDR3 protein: CASSHKDTEAFF
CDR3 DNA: TGTGCCAGCAGCCATAAGGACACTGAAGCTTTCTTT

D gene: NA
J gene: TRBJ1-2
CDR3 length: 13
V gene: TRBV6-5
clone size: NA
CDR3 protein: CASSYGKNYGYTF
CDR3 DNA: TGTGCCAGCAGTTACGGGAAAAACTATGGCTACACCTTC

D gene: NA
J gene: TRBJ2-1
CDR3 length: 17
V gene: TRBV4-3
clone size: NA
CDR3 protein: CASSQDAGLAPYNEQFF
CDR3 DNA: TGCGCCAGCAGCCAAGACGCCGGACTCGCACCCTACAATGAGCAGTTCTTC

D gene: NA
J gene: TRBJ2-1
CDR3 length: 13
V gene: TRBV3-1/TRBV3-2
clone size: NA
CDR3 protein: CASSQVAYNEQFF
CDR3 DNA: TGTGCCAGCAGCCAAGTCGCATACAATGAGCAGTTCTTC

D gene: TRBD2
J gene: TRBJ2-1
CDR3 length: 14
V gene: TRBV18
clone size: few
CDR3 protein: CASSKAGARNEQFF
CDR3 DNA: TGTGCCAGCTCAAAAGCGGGAGCCCGCAATGAGCAGTTCTTC

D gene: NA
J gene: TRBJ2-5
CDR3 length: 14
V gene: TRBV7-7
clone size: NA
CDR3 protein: CASSRGNAQETQYF
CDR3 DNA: TGTGCTAGCAGCCGCGGGAACGCCCAAGAGACCCAGTACTTC

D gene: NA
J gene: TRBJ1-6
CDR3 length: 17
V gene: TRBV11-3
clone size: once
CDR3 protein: CASSCLTRIVHNSPLHF
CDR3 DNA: TGTGCCAGCAGCTGCCTGACACGAATTGTACATAATTCACCCCTCCACTTT

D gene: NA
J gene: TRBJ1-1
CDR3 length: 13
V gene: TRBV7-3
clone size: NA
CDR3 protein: CASSWGHNTEAFF
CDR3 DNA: TGTGCCAGCAGCTGGGGACATAACACTGAAGCTTTCTTT

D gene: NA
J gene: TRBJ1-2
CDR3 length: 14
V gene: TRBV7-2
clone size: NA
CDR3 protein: CASRPSGGLYGYTF
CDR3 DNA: TGTGCCAGCAGGCCTAGTGGGGGCCTTTATGGCTACACCTTC

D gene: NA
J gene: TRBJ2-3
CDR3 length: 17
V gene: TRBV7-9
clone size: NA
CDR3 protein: CASSLSTGTPKTDTQYF
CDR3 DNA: TGTGCCAGCAGCTTAAGTACAGGGACCCCCAAAACAGATACGCAGTATTTT

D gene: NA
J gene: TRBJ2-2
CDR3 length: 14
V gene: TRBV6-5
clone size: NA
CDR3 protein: CASTRGPNTGELFF
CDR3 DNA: TGTGCCAGTACCAGGGGCCCGAACACCGGGGAGCTGTTTTTT

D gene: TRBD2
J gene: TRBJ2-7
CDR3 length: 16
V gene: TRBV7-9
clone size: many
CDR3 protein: CASSQKGLAVTYEQYF
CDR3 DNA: TGTGCCAGCAGCCAAAAGGGGCTAGCGGTCACCTACGAGCAGTACTTC

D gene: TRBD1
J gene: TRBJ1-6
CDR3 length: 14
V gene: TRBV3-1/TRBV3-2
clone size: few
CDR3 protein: CASSHTGGNSPLHF
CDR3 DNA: TGTGCCAGCAGCCATACAGGGGGGAATTCACCCCTCCACTTT

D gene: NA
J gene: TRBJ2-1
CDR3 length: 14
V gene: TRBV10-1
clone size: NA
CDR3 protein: CASSYARAQGVQFF
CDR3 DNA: TGCGCCAGCAGTTATGCTCGGGCTCAAGGCGTGCAGTTCTTC

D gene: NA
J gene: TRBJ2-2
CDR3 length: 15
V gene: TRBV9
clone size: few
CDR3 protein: CASSVVPENTGELFF
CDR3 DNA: TGTGCCAGCAGCGTAGTCCCAGAAAACACCGGGGAGCTGTTTTTT

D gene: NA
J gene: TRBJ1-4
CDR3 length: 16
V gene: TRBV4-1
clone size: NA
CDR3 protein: CASSQDGGRSGEKLFF
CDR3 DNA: TGCGCCAGCAGCCAAGACGGGGGCCGCTCTGGTGAAAAACTGTTTTTT

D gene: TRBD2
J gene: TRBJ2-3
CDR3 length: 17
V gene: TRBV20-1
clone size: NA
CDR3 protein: CSASTSGAFHSTDTQYF
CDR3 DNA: TGCAGTGCCAGTACTAGCGGGGCTTTTCATAGCACAGATACGCAGTATTTT

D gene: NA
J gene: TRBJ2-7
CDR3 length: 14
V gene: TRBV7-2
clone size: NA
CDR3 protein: CASSSSGRPVEQYF
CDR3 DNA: TGTGCCAGCAGCTCATCTGGACGGCCTGTAGAGCAGTACTTC

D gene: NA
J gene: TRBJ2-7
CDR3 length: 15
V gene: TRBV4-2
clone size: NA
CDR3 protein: CASSQVTGSIYEQYF
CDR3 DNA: TGTGCCAGCAGCCAGGTTACCGGGAGTATATACGAGCAGTACTTC

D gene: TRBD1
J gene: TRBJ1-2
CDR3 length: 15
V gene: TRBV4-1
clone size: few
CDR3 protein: CASSPREGQGPGYTF
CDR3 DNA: TGCGCCAGCAGCCCCCGTGAGGGACAGGGACCTGGCTACACCTTC

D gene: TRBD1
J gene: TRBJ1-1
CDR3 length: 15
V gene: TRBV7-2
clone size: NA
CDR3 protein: CASSFTGGMNTEAFF
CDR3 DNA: TGTGCCAGCAGCTTCACAGGGGGCATGAACACTGAAGCTTTCTTT

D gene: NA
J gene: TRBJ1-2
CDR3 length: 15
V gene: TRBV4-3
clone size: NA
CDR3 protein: CASSQEGVRVRGYTF
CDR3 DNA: TGCGCCAGCAGCCAAGAAGGGGTGAGGGTACGGGGCTACACCTTC

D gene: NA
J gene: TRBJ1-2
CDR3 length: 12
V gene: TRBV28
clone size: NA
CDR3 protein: CASSFGGGGYTF
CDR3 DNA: TGTGCCAGCAGTTTCGGGGGAGGAGGCTACACCTTC

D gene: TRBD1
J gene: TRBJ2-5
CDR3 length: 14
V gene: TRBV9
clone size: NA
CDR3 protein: CASSVGGGVETQYF
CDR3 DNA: TGTGCCAGCAGCGTAGGAGGGGGCGTAGAGACCCAGTACTTC

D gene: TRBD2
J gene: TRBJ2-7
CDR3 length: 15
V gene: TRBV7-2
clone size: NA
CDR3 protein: CASSVLGTSGYEQYF
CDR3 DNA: TGTGCCAGCAGCGTCTTAGGGACTAGCGGCTACGAGCAGTACTTC

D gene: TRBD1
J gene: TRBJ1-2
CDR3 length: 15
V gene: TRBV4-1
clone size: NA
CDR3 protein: CASSQGQGPSYGYTF
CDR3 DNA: TGCGCCAGCAGCCAAGGACAGGGGCCTTCCTATGGCTACACCTTC

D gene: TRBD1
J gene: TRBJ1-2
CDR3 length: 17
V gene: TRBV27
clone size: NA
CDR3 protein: CASSLSGAGGVFGGYTF
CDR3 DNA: TGTGCCAGCAGTTTATCTGGCGCAGGGGGCGTATTTGGTGGCTACACCTTC

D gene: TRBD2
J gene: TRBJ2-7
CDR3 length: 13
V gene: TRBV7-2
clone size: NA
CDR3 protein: CASSLMGAGEEYF
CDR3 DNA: TGTGCCAGCAGCTTAATGGGAGCGGGAGAGGAATACTTC

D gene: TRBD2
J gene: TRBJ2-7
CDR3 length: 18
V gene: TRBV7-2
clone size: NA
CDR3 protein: CASSSGLAGGPFAYEQYF
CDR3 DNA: TGTGCCAGCAGCTCTGGACTAGCGGGAGGGCCATTCGCCTACGAGCAGTACTTC

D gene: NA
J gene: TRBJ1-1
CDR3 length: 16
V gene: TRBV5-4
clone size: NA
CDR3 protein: CASSLRRPSPHTEAFF
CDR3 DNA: TGTGCCAGCAGCTTGAGGCGACCTTCACCCCACACTGAAGCTTTCTTT

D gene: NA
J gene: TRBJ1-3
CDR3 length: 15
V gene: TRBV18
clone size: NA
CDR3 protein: CASSPGLPSGNTIYF
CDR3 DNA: TGTGCCAGCTCACCGGGGCTTCCCTCTGGAAACACCATATATTTT

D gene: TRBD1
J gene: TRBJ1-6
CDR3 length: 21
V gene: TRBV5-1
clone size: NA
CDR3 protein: CASSSNSDRAPLIAENSPLHF
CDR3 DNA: TGCGCCAGCAGCTCGAATTCGGACAGGGCCCCCCTCATTGCAGAGAATTCACCCCTCCACTTT

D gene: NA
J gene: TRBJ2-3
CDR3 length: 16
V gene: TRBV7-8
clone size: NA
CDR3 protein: CASSFTGDGGTDTQYF
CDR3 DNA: TGTGCCAGCAGCTTTACTGGGGACGGGGGCACAGATACGCAGTATTTT

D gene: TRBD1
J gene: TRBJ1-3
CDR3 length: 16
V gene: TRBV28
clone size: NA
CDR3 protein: CASSLPQGALGNTIYF
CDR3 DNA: TGTGCCAGCAGTTTACCCCAGGGGGCTCTAGGGAACACCATATATTTT

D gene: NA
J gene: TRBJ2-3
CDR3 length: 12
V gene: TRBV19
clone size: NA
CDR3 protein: CASSRSTDTQYF
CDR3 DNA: TGTGCCAGCTCGAGGTCCACAGATACGCAGTATTTT

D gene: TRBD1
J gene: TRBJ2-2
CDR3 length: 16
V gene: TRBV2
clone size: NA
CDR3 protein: CASRTDRGSYTGELFF
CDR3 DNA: TGTGCCAGCAGGACAGACAGGGGGTCTTACACCGGGGAGCTGTTTTTT

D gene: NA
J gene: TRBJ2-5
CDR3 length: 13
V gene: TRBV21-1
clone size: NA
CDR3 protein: CASTLCGGETQYF
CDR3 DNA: TGTGCCAGCACTCTTTGCGGCGGAGAGACCCAGTACTTC

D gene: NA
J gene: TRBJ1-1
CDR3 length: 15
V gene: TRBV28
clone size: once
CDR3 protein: CASSDSTGTRNEAFF
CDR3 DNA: TGTGCCAGCAGTGATTCAACCGGGACCCGGAATGAAGCTTTCTTT

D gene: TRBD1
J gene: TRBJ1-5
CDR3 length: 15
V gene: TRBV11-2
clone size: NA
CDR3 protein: CASSLGQGGNQPQHF
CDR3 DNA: TGTGCCAGCAGCTTGGGGCAGGGGGGAAACCAGCCCCAGCATTTT

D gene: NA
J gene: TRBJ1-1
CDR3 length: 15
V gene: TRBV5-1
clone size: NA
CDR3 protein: CASSLGPRDNTEAFF
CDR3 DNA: TGCGCCAGCAGCTTGGGTCCCCGGGACAACACTGAAGCTTTCTTT

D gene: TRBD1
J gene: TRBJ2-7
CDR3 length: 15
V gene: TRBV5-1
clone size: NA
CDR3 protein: CASSLAWTGTNEQYF
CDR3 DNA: TGCGCCAGCAGCTTGGCCTGGACAGGGACGAACGAGCAGTACTTC